Included here is one T cell receptor (beta chain) sequence, with context. What it recognizes is unknown. This sample's time point: week 23, last vaccination. Mutant IDH1 20-mer peptide, at 300 ug, made up each vaccine dose, with topical imiquimod. This entry comes from a study of a mutant IDH1 vaccine in newly diagnosed glioma. Study at large: Vaccination began 4-6 weeks post radiotherapy alone, or with temozolomide cycles.

Profiling relied on immunoSEQ multiplex PCR, and the TCRdb table lists in-frame clones only, not all of them. Of around 55,000 clones listed, about four fifths are singletons. This TCR derives from a man in his forties with glioma. Specimen: PBMCs, collected from a glioma patient whose treatment included an IDH1 peptide vaccine.

CDR3 loop: CASSQGRVPDLGYTF. CDR3 nucleotides: TGTGCCAGCTCACAGGGTCGCGTGCCCGATCTTGGCTACACCTTC. The chain is built from TRBV18 and TRBJ1-2, with unresolved D. Germline V lookup: CDR1 KGHSH, CDR2 LQKENI. V was cut by 4 bases and J by 7 bases, with 19 bases left in between. The CDR3 spans 15 residues.